This T cell receptor (beta chain) was sequenced during a study of blood T cells in healthy people across ages. Findings and caveats of the study: As naive T cell percentage varied, TCR beta diversity correlated strongly with it.

Notes on this clonotype: Antigen unknown.

The germline V gene encodes CDR1 LGHDT and CDR2 YNNKEL (reference sequence). CDR3 length equals 13 residues. With a J-beta primer mix and a sample-barcoded 5' primer, a second PCR ran about 6 to 11 cycles. TCRdb reprocessed the 5' RACE reads with MiXCR, giving one entry per CDR3 protein. The sample records approximately 780,000 distinct CDR3 sequences, approximately 24% being singletons. Sample donors were healthy Caucasian individuals that came from Russia, aged 6 to 90. The sample was also reused in another study, on T cells of mothers and their children. In that study: RNA that had been extracted went wholly into cDNA synthesis, at around 1.5 ug per 15 ul.

The clonotype was recovered from a boy aged 5-17 years in good health. Sequencing was carried out using blood. The chain uses TRBV3-1 and TRBJ2-5; D perhaps matches TRBD2 (5 bases). The closer fit of TRBJ2-1 to the DNA end suggests the J call may be wrong. DNA of the CDR3: TGTGCCAGCAGCTTTACCGACGGGGATGAGCAGTTCTTC. Its protein is CASSFTDGDEQFF.